This T cell receptor beta chain derives from a study of graft-versus-host responses after intestinal transplantation. About the research overall: Isolated intestinal, liver-intestinal, or multivisceral transplants were what recipients had. Anti-thymocyte globulin induction was given to all recipients, followed by tacrolimus and steroids for three to four years. Study-level points and caveats: The highest levels of circulating GvH clones went along with early declines in HvG clones after transplant. Recipient marrow held GvH clones, some first seen in ileum or blood.

A remark on this clone: Its target is unknown.

Data came from immunoSEQ multiplex PCR; TCRdb stores just in-frame clones and leaves some out. The sample records some 97,000 clones, roughly 87% being singletons. The CDR3 sequence is 13 residues long. Germline CDR1 reads GTSNPN; CDR2 reads SVGIG (reference sequence). Trimming stripped 2 bases from V and 11 bases from J, with 18 bases between. V and J are TRBV30 and TRBJ1-2, with a tentative D call TRBD1 (6 bases). This sequence was found in a human donor who was the organ donor for an intestinal transplant. The starting material was unstimulated CD4+ T cells sorted from spleen or lymph node cells, obtained before transplant. CDR3 DNA sequence: TGTGCCTGGAGTACGGGGCAGGGAGGGGGGTACACCTTC. Its protein product is CAWSTGQGGGYTF.